Presented here are 19 T cell receptor beta chains from one specimen sequenced in a study of blood T cells in healthy people across ages (dated by TCRdb to between 2014 and 2017). Libraries were made using 5' RACE. TCRdb records Illumina HiSeq 2500 as the sequencer. A second PCR of 7 to 11 cycles was performed with a sample-barcoded 5' primer and a J-beta primer mix. TCRdb took the public reads, trimmed them with fastp at Q25, ran MiXCR for clone calling and kept in-frame beta chains. Each CDR3 protein appears once, grouped with its most common genes and DNA. The sample table holds over 1,200,000 distinct CDR3 sequences, of which 55% to 75% were seen once. 6.5% to 8.5% of the sample belongs to the ten largest clones. Specimen: blood. All receptors derive from a man between 18 and 29 years old in good health.

This chain links TRBV12-3 or TRBV12-4 with TRBJ2-3; perhaps TRBD2 as D (5 bases). CDR3 length: 14 amino acids. Trimming took 8 bases from V and 6 from J, leaving 18 bases between them. The CDR3 reads CASPGSDKWDTQYF. CDR3 nucleotide sequence: TGTGCCAGCCCGGGGAGCGATAAATGGGATACGCAGTATTTT.

The chain recombines TRBV5-1 with TRBJ2-1; possibly TRBD2 for D (5 bases). Trimming took off 0 bases at V and 13 bases at J, with 14 bases between the two ends. There are 13 residues in the CDR3. Looked up from germline, CDR1 is SGHRS and CDR2 is YFSETQ. CDR3 DNA: TGCGCCAGCAGCTTGGGTCTGAGGGAGACCCAGTTCTTC. Amino acid sequence: CASSLGLRETQFF.

V and J are TRBV12-3 or TRBV12-4 and TRBJ2-1; TRBD2 aligns across 10 bases. V trimming: 5 bases; J trimming: 10 bases; junction bases outside the gene matches: 2. This CDR3 has 12 residues. The DNA for the CDR3 is TGTGCCAGCAGTGTGACTAGCGGGGAGCAGTTCTTC. Translation gives CASSVTSGEQFF.

The chain combines TRBV7-2 with TRBJ2-3; 10 bases map to TRBD2. This CDR3 comprises 17 residues. V gave up 2 bases and J gave up 2 bases; unmatched junction bases: 7. Per germline, CDR1 SGHTA and CDR2 FQGNSA. The CDR3 here is CASSLPPSGSPTDTQYF. For the CDR3, the DNA is TGTGCCAGCAGCTTACCCCCTAGCGGGAGCCCCACAGATACGCAGTATTTT.

The chain couples TRBV7-9 to TRBJ2-1, with 8 positions matching TRBD2. The junction had 9 bases not matched to a gene; V was cut back by 3 bases and J by 2 bases. The V gene's germline CDR1 is SEHNR and CDR2 FQNEAQ (reference sequence). The CDR3 is 17 residues long. The CDR3 loop is CASSLEIGGGAYNEQFF. The DNA for the CDR3 is TGTGCCAGCAGCTTGGAGATCGGGGGGGGGGCCTACAATGAGCAGTTCTTC.

The chain has TRBV4-3 and TRBJ2-7; 8 bases match TRBD2. J gave up 2 bases and V 4 bases, and 7 bases lay outside the gene matches. The CDR3 length is 15 residues. Germline V gene sequence: CDR1 LGHNA, CDR2 YSLEER. CDR3 nucleotide sequence: TGCGCCAGCAGCCCCGGGGGGGGCCAAACCTACGAGCAGTACTTC. The encoded protein is CASSPGGGQTYEQYF.

The CDR3 sequence is CASSYPIGTGDNEQFF. DNA for the CDR3: TGTGCCAGCAGTTACCCGATAGGGACAGGCGACAATGAGCAGTTCTTC. The chain employs TRBV6-2 or TRBV6-3 and TRBJ2-1; 8 nucleotides line up with TRBD1. The ends lost 2 bases at V and 5 bases at J; junction bases unmatched: 8. Germline V lookup: CDR1 MNHEY, CDR2 SVGEGT. The CDR3 has 16 residues.

The rearrangement links TRBV20-1 to TRBJ2-1, with D possibly matching TRBD2 (5 bases). This CDR3 region has 12 residues. Germline V gene sequence: CDR1 DFQATT, CDR2 SNEGSKA (reference sequence). V was trimmed by 5 bases and J by 8 bases, leaving 13 bases between them. CDR3 coding DNA: TGCAGTGCTCGCATTAGCGTCGATGAGCAGTTCTTC. Translated: CSARISVDEQFF.

V usage is TRBV5-1 and J usage is TRBJ2-5; D might be TRBD2 (5 bases). Trimming took 7 bases from V and 7 from J, leaving 14 bases between them. Looked up from germline, CDR1 is SGHRS and CDR2 is YFSETQ. CDR3 size: 12 residues. CDR3: CASLADAGTQYF. The CDR3 DNA follows: TGCGCCAGCCTCGCAGACGCGGGGACCCAGTACTTC.

The chain combines TRBV6-5 with TRBJ2-3, with 9 nucleotides matching TRBD2. The germline V gene has CDR1 MNHEY and CDR2 SVGAGI. CDR3 length: 14 amino acids. J was trimmed by 1 base and V by 8 bases; bases with no gene match: 4. The DNA for the CDR3 is TGTGCCAGCGCGGCGGGAGGGCGCACAGATACGCAGTATTTT. Encoded protein: CASAAGGRTDTQYF.

The CDR3 sequence is CASSRTGHQPQHF. CDR3 coding DNA: TGTGCCAGCAGTCGGACAGGCCATCAGCCCCAGCATTTT. The chain recombines TRBV6-5 with TRBJ1-5; TRBD1 agrees at 7 bases. The V gene end was trimmed by 5 bases and the J gene end by 5 bases; junction bases not matched to a gene: 3. The CDR3 length is 13 residues. Germline V gene lookup returns CDR1 MNHEY and CDR2 SVGAGI.

V and J are TRBV7-6 and TRBJ2-1; tentative D call: TRBD2 (7 bases). CDR1 is SGHVS, CDR2 FNYEAQ, per germline. With 5 bases removed from V and 6 bases from J, the gap between germline ends came to 11 bases. The CDR3 consists of 13 residues. CDR3 bases: TGTGCCAGCAGCCACAGGGAGGGCAATGAGCAGTTCTTC. Translating gives CASSHREGNEQFF.

The V and J genes are TRBV3-1 and TRBJ1-2, with TRBD1 as a possible D gene (6 bases). The CDR3 is 14 residues long. V dropped 5 bases and J dropped 6 bases, with 16 bases sitting between them. Germline V gene sequence: CDR1 LGHDT, CDR2 YNNKEL (reference sequence). The CDR3 DNA is TGTGCCAGCAGCAATCGGACAGTTCTGGATGGCTACACCTTC. Its translation: CASSNRTVLDGYTF.

The V and J genes are TRBV7-9 and TRBJ2-6; D gene ambiguous. Germline V lookup: CDR1 SEHNR, CDR2 FQNEAQ (reference sequence). CDR3 length: 16 residues. V dropped 1 base and J dropped 4 bases, with 11 bases sitting between them. The DNA of the CDR3 is TGTGCCAGCAGCTTAGGAAGGGCGTACGGGGCCAACGTCCTGACTTTC. It encodes CASSLGRAYGANVLTF. Full variable domain (rest looked up from reference TRBV7-9 and TRBJ2-6): DTGVSQNPRHKITKRGQNVTFRCDPISEHNRLYWYRQTLGQGPEFLTYFQNEAQLEKSRLLSDRFSAERPKGSFSTLEIQRTEQGDSAMYLCASSLGRAYGANVLTFGAGSRLTVL.

The chain combines TRBV4-1 with TRBJ1-6; D remains ambiguous. Looked up from germline, CDR1 is MGHRA and CDR2 is YSYEKL. Trimming shortened V by 4 bases and J by 0 bases, and 16 bases separated the two germline ends. This CDR3 spans 18 amino acids. CDR3 nucleotides: TGCGCCAGCAGCCCGTTGGGATCTTCGATCTCCTATAATTCACCCCTCCACTTT. It translates to CASSPLGSSISYNSPLHF.

This clonotype turned up a few times. The genes are TRBV20-1 and TRBJ2-1; 9 nucleotides match TRBD2. The V and J ends lost 3 bases and 13 bases, in that order; junction bases with no gene match: 10. CDR1 is DFQATT and CDR2 is SNEGSKA in the germline V gene (reference sequence). The CDR3 covers 13 residues. CDR3: CSARKSGTSLQFF. Written as DNA, the CDR3 is TGCAGTGCTAGGAAATCCGGGACTAGCCTACAGTTCTTC.

The chain has TRBV12-3 or TRBV12-4 and TRBJ1-1, with a weak D call TRBD1 (5 bases). The length of the CDR3 is 15 residues. The germline V and J ends were trimmed by 2 bases and 5 bases, with 15 bases remaining between them. The CDR3 reads CASSLWGRAGTEAFF. In DNA form, the CDR3 reads TGTGCCAGCAGTTTATGGGGCAGGGCGGGTACTGAAGCTTTCTTT.

J is TRBJ2-6 and V is TRBV10-3; perhaps TRBD1 as D (5 bases). V was pared by 7 bases and J by 0 bases, with 10 bases between. The CDR3 runs 15 residues. Germline-derived CDR1 and CDR2 are ENHRY and SYGVKD. The CDR3 DNA is TGTGCCATCACCAACCAGGGCTCTGGGGCCAACGTCCTGACTTTC. Protein product: CAITNQGSGANVLTF.

V gene TRBV7-6 combines with J gene TRBJ2-5; 9 bases are a match to TRBD1. Trimming cost V 3 bases and J 2 bases; bases outside gene matches: 7. The CDR3 sequence is 16 residues long. Germline V gene data show CDR1 as SGHVS and CDR2 as FNYEAQ. Here the CDR3 reads CASSFLDRGGQETQYF. The DNA of the CDR3 is TGTGCCAGCAGCTTTTTGGACAGGGGCGGACAAGAGACCCAGTACTTC.